This T cell receptor (beta chain) was sequenced for a study of blood T cell repertoires in COVID-19. Study-wide context: The United States, Italy and Spain supplied acute and convalescent COVID-19 samples. T cells, B-cell-depleted T cells, or PBMCs supplied cDNA or gDNA.

Authors' data handling: Cell counts per sample came from amplifying reference gene primers. Clones were sequenced by immunoSEQ multiplex PCR, and TCRdb holds only the in-frame ones, with some missing. V, J and clone size are taken as reported in that table, and D and trimming were inferred from the DNA itself. The repertoire holds fewer than 30,000 clones, with around 95% as singletons. From germline, CDR1 is LGHDT and CDR2 YNNKEL (reference sequence). V shed 4 bases, J shed 10 bases, and the junction held 10 bases outside the gene matches. CDR3 length: 15 residues. Sequencing input: peripheral blood. This chain connects TRBV3-1 (or the pseudogene TRBV3-2) to TRBJ1-6, with 7 bases matching TRBD1. The sequence was collected from a human donor with active COVID-19. The donor label of this sample is uncertain. CDR3 sequence: CASSLDRIASSPLHF. Written as DNA, the CDR3 is TGTGCCAGCAGCCTGGACAGGATTGCGTCCTCACCCCTCCACTTT.